A single sample gave rise to the 5 T cell receptor beta chains below, sequenced in a study of persistence of HIV-infected CD4 T cells. These receptors' targets are unknown. Stimulation used 10 ug/mL lysate from CMV-infected fibroblasts. Sorting of responding CD4+ T cells relied on upregulated CD40 ligand together with CD69. The libraries were made with immunoSEQ version 4 in survey mode. Some clones are missing from TCRdb's copy, which holds only in-frame ones; the method was immunoSEQ multiplex PCR. The sample contains about 20,000 clones, around 78% of which appear only once. The sequencing here drew on CD4+ T cells sorted from PBMCs after roughly 18-hour stimulation, taken from a patient who received antiretroviral therapy. Receptors originate from an adult man with HIV who was CMV-seropositive.

In this sample, this clone turned up once. This chain uses TRBV6-5 with TRBJ1-1, with 7 positions matching TRBD1. CDR3 size: 14 residues. Trimming cost V 5 bases and J 6 bases; bases outside gene matches: 9. The V gene's germline CDR1 is MNHEY and CDR2 SVGAGI. The CDR3 DNA is TGTGCCAGCAGTCGCGACAGGGTAATCTCTGAAGCTTTCTTT. This sequence encodes CASSRDRVISEAFF.

The chain couples TRBV28 to TRBJ1-2; 9 bases agree with TRBD1. From germline, CDR1 is MDHEN and CDR2 SYDVKM. The V gene end was trimmed by 7 bases and the J gene end by 4 bases; junction bases not matched to a gene: 4. CDR3 size: 13 residues. The DNA of the CDR3 is TGTGCCAGCACCACAGGGGGCAGCTATGGCTACACCTTC. Protein product: CASTTGGSYGYTF.

The chain uses TRBV18 and TRBJ2-5; either TRBD1 or TRBD2 may supply D (5 bases each). The germline V gene encodes CDR1 KGHSH and CDR2 LQKENI. V lost 3 bases to trimming and J lost 5 bases, with 13 bases between them. This CDR3 is 14 amino acids long. The DNA for the CDR3 is TGTGCCAGCTCACCCTCGAGGGGCCTTGAGACCCAGTACTTC. It translates to CASSPSRGLETQYF.

The V and J genes are TRBV7-9 and TRBJ1-1; a possible D gene is TRBD1 (6 bases). The germline CDR1 and CDR2 sequences are SEHNR and FQNEAQ (reference sequence). The CDR3 is 16 residues long. V was shortened by 5 bases and J by 2 bases, with 18 bases between the two germline ends. CDR3 nucleotides: TGTGCCAGCAGCCCGAGGGGGGATCGGCTAAACACTGAAGCTTTCTTT. The encoded protein is CASSPRGDRLNTEAFF.

The gene calls are TRBV28 and TRBJ1-4; the D is unclear. This CDR3 has 16 residues. V lost 1 base and J lost 0, with 9 bases in between. Germline lookup yields CDR1 MDHEN and CDR2 SYDVKM. CDR3 DNA: TGTGCCAGCAGTTTATTAAGGAGCGCAACTAATGAAAAACTGTTTTTT. Translating it yields CASSLLRSATNEKLFF.